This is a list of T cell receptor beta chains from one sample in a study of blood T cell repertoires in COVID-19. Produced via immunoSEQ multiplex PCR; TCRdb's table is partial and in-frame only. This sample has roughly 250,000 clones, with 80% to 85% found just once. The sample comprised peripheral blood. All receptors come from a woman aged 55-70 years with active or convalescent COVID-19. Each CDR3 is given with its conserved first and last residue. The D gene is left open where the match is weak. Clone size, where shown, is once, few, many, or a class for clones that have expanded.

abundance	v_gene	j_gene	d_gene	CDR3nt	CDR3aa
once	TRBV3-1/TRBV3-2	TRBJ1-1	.	TGTGCCAGCAGCCACTCGAGGTCCACTGAAGCTTTCTTT	CASSHSRSTEAFF
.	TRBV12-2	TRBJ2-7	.	TGTGCAAGTCGCTTTTTTGACATCGAGAGCTCCTACGAGCAGTACTTC	CASRFFDIESSYEQYF
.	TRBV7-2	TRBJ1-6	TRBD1	TGTGCCAGCAGCCCTCGGGACAGTGATTCACCCCTCCACTTT	CASSPRDSDSPLHF
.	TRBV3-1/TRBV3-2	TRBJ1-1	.	TGTGCCAGCAGCTCCGACGGGGGGGAAGCTTTCTTT	CASSSDGGEAFF
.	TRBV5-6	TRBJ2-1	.	TGTGCCAGCAGCTTGCCCCAGACCTACAATGAGCAGTTCTTC	CASSLPQTYNEQFF
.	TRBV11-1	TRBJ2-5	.	TGTGCCAGCAGCTTAGTAACAGGGCCGGGGACCCAGTACTTC	CASSLVTGPGTQYF
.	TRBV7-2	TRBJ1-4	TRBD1	TGTGCCAGCAGCTTAGATCAGGGGGCAAGGGAAAAACTGTTTTTT	CASSLDQGAREKLFF
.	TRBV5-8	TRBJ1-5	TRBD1	TGTGCCAGCAGCTTGGAGGGGGCAGGAAATCAGCCCCAGCATTTT	CASSLEGAGNQPQHF
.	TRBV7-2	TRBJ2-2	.	TGTGCCAGCAGCTCCGTGTGGAGCGGGGAGCTGTTTTTT	CASSSVWSGELFF
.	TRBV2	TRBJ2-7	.	TGTGCCAGCAGTACAAACTACGAGCAGTACTTC	CASSTNYEQYF
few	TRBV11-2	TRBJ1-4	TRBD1	TGTGCCAGCAGCTTAGAGGGACAGGCTAATGAAAAACTGTTTTTT	CASSLEGQANEKLFF
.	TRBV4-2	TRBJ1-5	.	TGTGCCAGCAGCCAAGAGCCGAGTGAGGGCAATCAGCCCCAGCATTTT	CASSQEPSEGNQPQHF
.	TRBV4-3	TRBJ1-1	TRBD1	TGCGCCAGCAGCCAAGATCCAGGGGGCGCCCCCACTGAAGCTTTCTTT	CASSQDPGGAPTEAFF
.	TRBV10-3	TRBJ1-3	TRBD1	TGTGCCACTGGACAGGGGGCAGGAGGAAACACCATATATTTT	CATGQGAGGNTIYF
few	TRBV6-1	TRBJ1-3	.	TGTGCCAGCAGTGAACGGTACGGTTCTGGAAACACCATATATTTT	CASSERYGSGNTIYF
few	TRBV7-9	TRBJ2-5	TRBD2	TGTGCCAGCAGCACGCCGGGAGGAGAGACCCAGTACTTC	CASSTPGGETQYF
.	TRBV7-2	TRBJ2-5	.	TGTGCCAGCAGTCCCCCCGGGACAATACAAGAGACCCAGTACTTC	CASSPPGTIQETQYF
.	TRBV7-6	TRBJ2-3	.	TGTGCCAGCAGCATCACCCCGGCGCTATCGGGAGATACGCAGTATTTT	CASSITPALSGDTQYF
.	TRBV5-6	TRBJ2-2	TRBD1	TGTGCCAGCGGACAGGGTTCTGGGGAGCTGTTTTTT	CASGQGSGELFF
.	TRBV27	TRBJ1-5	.	TGTGCCAGCAGTCCGCGATATAGCAATCAGCCCCAGCATTTT	CASSPRYSNQPQHF
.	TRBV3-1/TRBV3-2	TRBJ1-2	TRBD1	TGTGCCAGCAGCCAACGGGGACAGGGTTTAGATGGCTACACCTTC	CASSQRGQGLDGYTF
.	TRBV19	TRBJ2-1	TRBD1	TGTGCCAGTAGTATGGCCGGGACAGGGGGGTACAATGAGCAGTTCTTC	CASSMAGTGGYNEQFF
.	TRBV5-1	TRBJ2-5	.	TGCGCCAGCAGCGGGGCACGAGAGACCCAGTACTTC	CASSGARETQYF
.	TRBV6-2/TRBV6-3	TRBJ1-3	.	TGTGCCAGCAGTTATCCGGACACTCCAGGAAACACCATATATTTT	CASSYPDTPGNTIYF
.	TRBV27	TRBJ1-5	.	TGTGCCAGCAGTTTAGGGGGACTTAGCAATCAGCCCCAGCATTTT	CASSLGGLSNQPQHF
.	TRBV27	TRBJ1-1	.	TGTGCCAGCTCCACAGGGAACACTGAAGCTTTCTTT	CASSTGNTEAFF
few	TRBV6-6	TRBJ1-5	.	TGTGCCAGCAGTTACGGCAGGGACAATCAGCCCCAGCATTTT	CASSYGRDNQPQHF
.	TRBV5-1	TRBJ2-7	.	TGCGCCAGCAGCCTGGACAGCTATACCTACGAGCAGTACTTC	CASSLDSYTYEQYF
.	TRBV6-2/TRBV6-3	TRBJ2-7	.	TGTGCCAGCAGTTACTCGAGGGCTAGAGGCTGGCGGGAGCAGTACTTC	CASSYSRARGWREQYF
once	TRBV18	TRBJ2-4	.	TGTGCCAGCCGTCTCACCCTACTCCGGGGTGACAAAAACATTCAGTACTTC	CASRLTLLRGDKNIQYF
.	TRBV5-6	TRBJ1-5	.	TGTGCCAGCAGCTTAAGACGGGATCACAATCAGCCCCAGCATTTT	CASSLRRDHNQPQHF
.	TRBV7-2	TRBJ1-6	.	TGTGCCAGCAGCTTCCAGGATGTTTCACCCCTCCACTTT	CASSFQDVSPLHF
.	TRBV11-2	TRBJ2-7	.	TGTGCCAGCAGCTTAGATTACCAGGGCTTAAACGAGCAGTACTTC	CASSLDYQGLNEQYF
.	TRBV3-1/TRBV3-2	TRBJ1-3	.	TGTGCCAGCAGCCACGTTCTACAGGGATCTGGAAACACCATATATTTT	CASSHVLQGSGNTIYF
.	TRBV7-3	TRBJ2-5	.	TGTGCCAGCGCTTTGGGGCAGGAGGAGACCCAGTACTTC	CASALGQEETQYF
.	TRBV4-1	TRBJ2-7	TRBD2	TGCGCCAGCAGCCCAGCTTGGACTAGCGGGGCCTACGAGCAGTACTTC	CASSPAWTSGAYEQYF
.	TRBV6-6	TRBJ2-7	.	TGTGCCAGCAGTTACAGCCAGGGCTCCTACGAGCAGTACTTC	CASSYSQGSYEQYF
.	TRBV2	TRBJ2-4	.	TGTGCCAGCAGAAGTGGACTGCTTCGGGGAAACATTCAGTACTTC	CASRSGLLRGNIQYF
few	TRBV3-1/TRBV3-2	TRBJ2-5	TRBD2	TGTGCCAGCAGCCAAGATGTGGGGGGGGGAAGAGAGACCCAGTACTTC	CASSQDVGGGRETQYF
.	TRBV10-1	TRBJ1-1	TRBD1	TGCGCCAGCGCCTCAGACAGGGACGCTGAAGCTTTCTTT	CASASDRDAEAFF
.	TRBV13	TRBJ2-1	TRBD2	TGTGCCAGCAGCTTTTCTCGACTAGCGGGGGGAGCTGAGCAGTTCTTC	CASSFSRLAGGAEQFF
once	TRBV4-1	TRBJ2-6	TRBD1	TGCGCCAGCAGCCAAGCGGGGGGACAGGGGGCCCTAGTTCGGGCTGGGGCCAACGTCCTGACTTTC	CASSQAGGQGALVRAGANVLTF
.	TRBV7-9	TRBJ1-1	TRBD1	TGTGCCAGCAGCTCCTGGACAGGGGAGAACACTGAAGCTTTCTTT	CASSSWTGENTEAFF